Below, 26 T cell receptor beta chains from the same sample are listed, as sequenced in a study of brain T cells in children with intractable seizures. Method: immunoSEQ multiplex PCR; TCRdb's copy keeps in-frame clones and lacks some. The sample has roughly 120,000 clones; around 94% are singletons. The sequenced sample was peripheral blood, obtained at surgery. The receptors were sampled from a boy in the first two years of life with hemimegalencephaly and intractable seizures.

The chain is built from TRBV10-3 and TRBJ2-7; TRBD1 matches at 7 bases. The CDR3 consists of 13 residues. Germline V lookup: CDR1 ENHRY, CDR2 SYGVKD. J was trimmed by 2 bases and V by 10 bases; bases with no gene match: 8. The CDR3 DNA is TGTGCCACCTCGACAGGGACCACCTACGAGCAGTACTTC. Its protein product is CATSTGTTYEQYF.

V gene TRBV7-9 combines with J gene TRBJ2-2; TRBD1 aligns across 9 bases. The CDR3 has 16 residues. V was pared by 3 bases and J by 5 bases, with 7 bases of the junction left unmatched. Germline CDR1 and CDR2: SEHNR and FQNEAQ (reference sequence). In DNA, the CDR3 is TGTGCCAGCAGCTTTAAAGGGACAGGGTTTACCGGGGAGCTGTTTTTT. Protein: CASSFKGTGFTGELFF.

This chain connects TRBV5-4 to TRBJ2-7, with TRBD1 matching over 9 bases. From germline, CDR1 is SGHNT and CDR2 YYREEE (reference sequence). J was trimmed by 3 bases and V by 0 bases; bases with no gene match: 1. This CDR3 has 14 amino acids. DNA of the CDR3: TGTGCCAGCAGCTTGGAGACAGGGGGCTACGAGCAGTACTTC. Encoded protein: CASSLETGGYEQYF.

V gene TRBV15 combines with J gene TRBJ2-3; unclear D gene. This CDR3 is built from 13 residues. Trimming pared 1 base from V and 5 bases from J, leaving 7 bases between. Germline loops: CDR1 LNHNV, CDR2 YYDKDF (reference sequence). The CDR3 loop reads CATSRAWIDTQYF. The CDR3 DNA sequence: TGTGCCACCAGCAGAGCTTGGATAGATACGCAGTATTTT.

The chain uses TRBV5-4 and TRBJ2-1, with 8 bases aligning to TRBD2. CDR1 and CDR2 from the germline V gene are SGHNT and YYREEE (reference sequence). CDR3 size: 16 residues. V trimming: 2 bases; J trimming: 4 bases; junction bases outside the gene matches: 8. The CDR3 region has the DNA TGTGCCAGCAGCTTAGGCAGCGGGAGAGGGTACAATGAGCAGTTCTTC. It is translated as CASSLGSGRGYNEQFF.

This chain links TRBV9 with TRBJ2-5; TRBD2 agrees at 9 bases. The CDR3 runs to 17 residues. V trimming: 0 bases; J trimming: 2 bases; junction bases outside the gene matches: 8. CDR1 is SGDLS, CDR2 YYNGEE, per germline. CDR3 residues: CASSVERGLAGQETQYF. CDR3 nucleotide sequence: TGTGCCAGCAGCGTAGAGAGAGGGCTAGCGGGGCAAGAGACCCAGTACTTC.

To note about this clone: Other DNA sequences within the sample encode an identical CDR3. The CDR3 is CASSPSGQETQYF. As DNA, the CDR3 is TGTGCCAGCTCACCCTCAGGCCAAGAGACCCAGTACTTC. V gene TRBV18 combines with J gene TRBJ2-5; D remains ambiguous. The CDR3 has 13 amino acids. V lost 3 bases to trimming and J lost 1 base, with 6 bases between them. Germline CDR1 and CDR2: KGHSH and LQKENI.

The V call is TRBV4-3, the J call TRBJ2-3, with a weak D call TRBD2 (6 bases). This CDR3 spans 16 amino acids. CDR1 and CDR2 from the germline V gene are LGHNA and YSLEER. Deletions cut 0 bases from V and 1 base from J, with 11 bases between. CDR3 coding DNA: TGCGCCAGCAGCCAAGATCTGCGGGACGGCACAGATACGCAGTATTTT. It yields the protein CASSQDLRDGTDTQYF.

The sample holds a few counts of this clone. The rearrangement uses TRBV27 and TRBJ1-2, with D unclear. V was shortened by 2 bases and J by 8 bases, with 15 bases between the two germline ends. The CDR3 sequence is 14 residues long. Germline-derived CDR1 and CDR2 are MNHEY and SMNVEV (reference sequence). CDR3 sequence: CASSLTSGLRGYTF. Written as DNA, the CDR3 is TGTGCCAGCAGTTTAACCTCAGGTCTGAGGGGCTACACCTTC.

The genes are TRBV4-1 and TRBJ1-4; possibly TRBD1 for D (6 bases). Between the trimmed V and J ends, which lost 4 bases and 8 bases, there was a span of 17 bases. CDR1 and CDR2 (germline): MGHRA, YSYEKL. The CDR3 loop spans 15 amino acids. CDR3 DNA: TGCGCCAGCAGCCCCAGGAAGGACAGTCCCGAAAAACTGTTTTTT. Its protein is CASSPRKDSPEKLFF.

The chain's CDR3 is CASSDGTGDTDTQYF. The CDR3 bases are TGTGCCAGCAGTGACGGGACTGGGGACACAGATACGCAGTATTTT. This rearrangement joins TRBV6-4 to TRBJ2-3; possible D gene TRBD2, 6 bases. Trimming left V 2 bases short and J 2 bases short, with 11 bases between. Germline lookup yields CDR1 MRHNA and CDR2 SNTAGT. The CDR3 length is 15 residues.

The V gene is TRBV5-1, the J gene TRBJ2-2, with unresolved D. V lost 7 bases and J 5 bases, leaving 15 bases between the germline ends. Germline CDR1 is SGHRS and CDR2 is YFSETQ. The CDR3 consists of 14 residues. This CDR3 reads CASPGVKWTGELFF. CDR3 in DNA: TGCGCCAGCCCCGGCGTGAAATGGACCGGGGAGCTGTTTTTT.

The table lists this clone with a count of one. The chain has TRBV19 and TRBJ1-1, with D possibly being TRBD1 (6 bases). This CDR3 has 13 amino acids. Trimming removed 10 bases at V and 0 bases at J, with 12 bases between. Germline values: CDR1 LNHDA, CDR2 SQIVND (reference sequence). The CDR3 bases are TGTGCCACCCGGACAGTAATGAACACTGAAGCTTTCTTT. Translation gives CATRTVMNTEAFF.

This chain connects TRBV12-2 to TRBJ1-3; the DNA was not compared with TRBD1, the D call given in the table. TRBV12-2 is given as a pseudogene. CDR3 length: 17 amino acids. In DNA, the CDR3 is TGTGCAAGTCGCTGCGTACCGGGACAGCCGAGGGGAAACACCATATATTTT. Amino acids: CASRCVPGQPRGNTIYF.

The gene calls are TRBV3-1 (or the pseudogene TRBV3-2) and TRBJ2-1; D gene uncertain. The germline V and J ends were trimmed by 0 bases and 5 bases, with 35 bases remaining between them. The germline CDR1 and CDR2 sequences are LGHDT and YNNKEL (reference sequence). The CDR3 extends over 23 amino acids. Here the CDR3 reads CASSQEYPPTFPAPRPSDNEQFF. The DNA for the CDR3 is TGTGCCAGCAGCCAAGAGTATCCCCCAACCTTCCCGGCTCCCAGACCCAGTGACAATGAGCAGTTCTTC.

Only a few counts were recorded for this clone. This chain connects TRBV6-2 or TRBV6-3 to TRBJ2-3; TRBD2 agrees at 14 bases. The CDR3 loop spans 16 amino acids. Germline CDR1 and CDR2: MNHEY and SVGEGT. Germline trimming cut 5 bases from V and 4 bases from J; bases unmatched to any gene: 5. The CDR3 bases are TGTGCCAGCAGTCGACTAGCGGGAGGGCCTGCAGATACGCAGTATTTT. This sequence encodes CASSRLAGGPADTQYF.

V usage is TRBV4-1 and J usage is TRBJ2-7; D not certain. V was trimmed by 0 bases and J by 1 base, leaving 7 bases between them. The V gene's germline CDR1 is MGHRA and CDR2 YSYEKL. The CDR3 totals 14 residues. The CDR3 DNA sequence: TGCGCCAGCAGCCAAGAGGGATGGTCCTACGAGCAGTACTTC. Translation: CASSQEGWSYEQYF.

The chain is built from TRBV27 and TRBJ2-2; TRBD2 matches 8 bases. This CDR3 has 14 amino acids. Per germline, CDR1 MNHEY and CDR2 SMNVEV (reference sequence). The V gene end was trimmed by 1 base and the J gene end by 8 bases; junction bases not matched to a gene: 3. CDR3 sequence reads: CASSLWASGGELFF. The CDR3 DNA sequence: TGTGCCAGCAGTTTATGGGCTAGCGGGGGGGAGCTGTTTTTT.

The CDR3 region has the DNA TGTGCCACCAGCACCCTAACGGGGGACACCGGGGAGCTGTTTTTT. Its translation: CATSTLTGDTGELFF. This chain joins TRBV15 and TRBJ2-2; tentative D call: TRBD2 (6 bases). From germline, CDR1 is LNHNV and CDR2 YYDKDF (reference sequence). Trimming pared 4 bases from V and 3 bases from J, leaving 12 bases between. This CDR3 has 15 residues.

The chain has TRBV6-5 and TRBJ2-3; the match to TRBD1 covers 10 bases. The germline V gene has CDR1 MNHEY and CDR2 SVGAGI. J lost 5 bases, V lost 8 bases, and 4 bases had no gene match. The length of the CDR3 is 13 residues. For the CDR3, the DNA is TGTGCCAGCTCGGGACAGGGGTTAGATACGCAGTATTTT. Protein product: CASSGQGLDTQYF.

The chain combines TRBV28 with TRBJ1-3; D is unresolved. Germline CDR1 reads MDHEN; CDR2 reads SYDVKM. The CDR3 is 11 residues long. Trimming removed 8 bases at V and 4 bases at J, with 6 bases between. CDR3 sequence reads: CASQTGNTIYF. The CDR3 DNA reads as TGTGCCAGCCAGACGGGAAACACCATATATTTT.

The chain has TRBV5-1 and TRBJ2-1, with TRBD2 as a possible D gene (6 bases). V lost 5 bases and J 2 bases, leaving 14 bases between the germline ends. The CDR3 is 15 amino acids. Germline assignment: CDR1 SGHRS and CDR2 YFSETQ. The CDR3 DNA reads as TGCGCCAGCAGGGGACGACTAGGGGCCTACAATGAGCAGTTCTTC. Amino acids: CASRGRLGAYNEQFF. Looking up the rest from reference TRBV5-1 and TRBJ2-1 gives the full variable domain: KAGVTQTPRYLIKTRGQQVTLSCSPISGHRSVSWYQQTPGQGLQFLFEYFSETQRNKGNFPGRFSGRQFSNSRSEMNVSTLELGDSALYLCASRGRLGAYNEQFFGPGTRLTVL.

The chain links TRBV27 to TRBJ2-7; D may match TRBD1 or TRBD2 (6 bases each). Per the germline V gene, CDR1 is MNHEY and CDR2 is SMNVEV (reference sequence). The ends were cut back, 3 bases at V and 4 bases at J, with 10 bases in the middle. The CDR3 consists of 13 residues. DNA for the CDR3: TGTGCCAGCAGTTTCTCGGGGGCGTACGAGCAGTACTTC. Protein product: CASSFSGAYEQYF.

V and J are TRBV24-1 and TRBJ2-1; a possible D gene is TRBD2 (6 bases). V shed 6 bases and J shed 4 bases, with 18 bases lying between them. The length of the CDR3 is 16 residues. CDR1 KGHDR and CDR2 SFDVKD come from the germline V gene. Here the CDR3 reads CATSTTRAGWYNEQFF. CDR3 coding DNA: TGTGCCACCAGTACAACCCGAGCGGGTTGGTACAATGAGCAGTTCTTC.

This chain joins TRBV6-2 or TRBV6-3 and TRBJ1-3; 11 nucleotides line up with TRBD1. Germline-derived CDR1 and CDR2 are MNHEY and SVGEGT. The ends lost 6 bases at V and 1 base at J; junction bases unmatched: 17. The CDR3 runs to 20 residues. The DNA for the CDR3 is TGTGCCAGCAGCCCGCGGACAGGGGGCCTAATCCTTAGGTCTGGAAACACCATATATTTT. This codes for CASSPRTGGLILRSGNTIYF.

The chain joins TRBV4-2 to TRBJ2-1, with a possible D match to TRBD2 (6 bases). The germline V gene encodes CDR1 LGHNA and CDR2 YNFKEQ. Trimming removed 1 base from V and 6 bases from J, with 13 bases in between. This CDR3 has 15 amino acids. The CDR3 sequence: CASSQAEVGGNEQFF. The CDR3 region has the DNA TGTGCCAGCAGCCAAGCGGAAGTCGGGGGCAATGAGCAGTTCTTC.